In this sample, the clone carrying this T cell receptor beta chain turned up a few times. This sample was included in a study of blood T cell repertoires in COVID-19. Study at large: The study drew acute and convalescent COVID-19 samples from the United States, Italy and Spain. Sources were T cells, B-cell-depleted T cells, or PBMCs; the material itself was cDNA or gDNA.

Per the original methods: For nucleated cells, counts were estimated from reference gene primer amplification. Assay: immunoSEQ multiplex PCR; the TCRdb copy retains only in-frame clones and omits some. The DNA gave D and trimming, while V, J and clone size come from that table. Of 140,000 or so clones in the sample, 70% to 90% were seen once. The sample comprised peripheral blood. The receptor was derived from a woman between 50 and 59 years old with acute or convalescent COVID-19.

The CDR3 region is CASSPGENEQFF. Here the CDR3 DNA reads TGTGCCAGCAGTCCGGGGGAGAATGAGCAGTTCTTC. The rearrangement joins TRBV6-2 or TRBV6-3 to TRBJ2-1; weak D call: TRBD2 (6 bases). V lost 5 bases and J 7 bases, leaving 9 bases between the germline ends. The germline V gene has CDR1 MNHEY and CDR2 SVGEGT. The CDR3 is made up of 12 amino acids.